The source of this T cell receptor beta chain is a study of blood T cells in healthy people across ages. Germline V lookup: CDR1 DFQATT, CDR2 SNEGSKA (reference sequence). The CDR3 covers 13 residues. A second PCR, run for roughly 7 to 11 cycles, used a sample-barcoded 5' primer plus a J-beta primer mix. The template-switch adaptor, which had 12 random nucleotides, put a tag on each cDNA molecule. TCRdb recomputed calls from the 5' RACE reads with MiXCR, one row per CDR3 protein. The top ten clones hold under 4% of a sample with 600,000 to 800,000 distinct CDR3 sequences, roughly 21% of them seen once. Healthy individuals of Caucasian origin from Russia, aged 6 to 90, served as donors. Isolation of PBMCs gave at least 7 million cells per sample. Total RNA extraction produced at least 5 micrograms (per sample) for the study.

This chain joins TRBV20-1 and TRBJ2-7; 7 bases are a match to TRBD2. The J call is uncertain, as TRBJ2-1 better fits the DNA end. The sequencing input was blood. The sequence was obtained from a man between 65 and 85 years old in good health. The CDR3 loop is CSARRELYDEQFF. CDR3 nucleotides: TGCAGTGCTCGGCGGGAGTTATACGATGAGCAGTTCTTC.